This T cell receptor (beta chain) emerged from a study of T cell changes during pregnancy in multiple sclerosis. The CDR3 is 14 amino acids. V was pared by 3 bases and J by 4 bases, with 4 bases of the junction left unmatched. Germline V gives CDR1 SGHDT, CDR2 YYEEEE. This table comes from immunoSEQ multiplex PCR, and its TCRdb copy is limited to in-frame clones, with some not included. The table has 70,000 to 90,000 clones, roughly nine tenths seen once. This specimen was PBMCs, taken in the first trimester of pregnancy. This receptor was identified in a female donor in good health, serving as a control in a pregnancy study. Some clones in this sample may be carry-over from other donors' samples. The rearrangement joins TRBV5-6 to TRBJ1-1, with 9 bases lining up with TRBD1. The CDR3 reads CASSSGTGSTEAFF. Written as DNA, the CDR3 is TGTGCCAGCAGCTCCGGGACAGGGTCCACTGAAGCTTTCTTT.